This T cell receptor beta chain was identified in a study of blood T cell repertoires in COVID-19. Assay: immunoSEQ multiplex PCR; the TCRdb copy retains only in-frame clones and omits some. The sample yields over 130,000 clones, roughly 87% seen once. The germline gives CDR1 SGHNT, CDR2 YYREEE (reference sequence). V was pared by 1 base and J by 9 bases, with 7 bases of the junction left unmatched. The CDR3 spans 15 residues. Input material: peripheral blood. The rearrangement uses TRBV5-4 and TRBJ2-1; 10 bases fit TRBD2. The TCR was taken from a woman between 55 and 75 years old with active or convalescent COVID-19. The CDR3 DNA follows: TGTGCCAGCAGCTTGTGGAGCGGGGGGGTTAGTGAGCAGTTCTTC. It codes for CASSLWSGGVSEQFF.